This TCR beta chain was observed in a study of cytomegalovirus exposure and HLA in healthy donors. The CDR3 has 13 amino acids. Germline CDR1 LGHNA, CDR2 YSLEER. Vbeta (60) and Jbeta (13) primers were used in the PCR. Libraries were prepared by immunoSEQ multiplex PCR; TCRdb keeps only in-frame clonotypes and omits some of them. The table shows under 200,000 clones, with about 68% occurring only once. The V call is TRBV4-3, the J call TRBJ2-5; maybe TRBD2 (5 bases). The DNA matches TRBJ2-7 better at its end, which makes the J call doubtful. The receptor was isolated from a female donor in good health and CMV-seronegative. The material sequenced was PBMCs. CDR3 nucleotide sequence: TGCGCCAGCAGCCAAGACGGGGACTACGAGCAGTACTTC. It codes for CASSQDGDYEQYF.